This TCR beta chain was sequenced in a study of T cell repertoires in ileal Crohn's disease (dated by TCRdb to the late 2010s). Broadly, across the study: Median disease duration was approximately 8 years, and about a third of patients were identified as active smokers at the time of surgery. A total of roughly 170 mucosal samples from some 60 patients were sequenced, collected from several sites on the surgical specimen and at postoperative endoscopy. Every patient underwent surgery because of a complication, which was stricturing disease in around 60% of cases and penetrating disease in approximately 40%. TCR repertoire analysis was done in 45 to 65 Crohn's disease patients from a prospective multicentre cohort. The study was conducted in parallel with a multicentre cohort that was designed to identify predictors of early endoscopic recurrence following ileocolonic resection. Roughly half of the patients were given postoperative therapy, with fewer than 12 receiving thiopurines and 15 to 20 receiving anti-TNF agents. A Rutgeerts score higher than i0 was the definition used for endoscopic postoperative recurrence. The paper's findings and limits, for the study overall: Endoscopic recurrence was linked to a higher percentage of high-frequency clones at surgery, and recurrence occurred in every patient whose clonality exceeded 26.8% (18/57). A significantly higher proportion of clonal expansions was observed in active smokers at surgery than in non-smokers (approximately 28% vs 17%, p=0.02). Mucosal CD4 and CD8 T cells were sorted and sequenced only in a subgroup of patients, the size of which was not stated. More high-frequency clones were carried by sorted CD8 T cells than by CD4 T cells, suggesting that mucosal expansions were mainly CD8.

Adults with ileal or ileocolonic Crohn's disease for whom ileocolonic resection was indicated were considered eligible. Whole ileal mucosal biopsies were stored frozen at -80°C before DNA extraction. Genomic DNA was extracted from frozen whole biopsies using a TRizol-based method and was quantified with a NanoDrop 2000 spectrophotometer. Germline trimming: 0 bases from V, 5 bases from J; junction bases outside gene matches: 5. The germline V gene (reference sequence) yields SEHNR for CDR1 and FQNEAQ for CDR2. From the cysteine through the phenylalanine, the CDR3 covers 15 amino acids. The read is trimmed to its CDR3 DNA, 45 bases read in frame from base 1. Remarks on this clone: Its antigen is not yet known. The record has no base qualities; no much larger clone is one base away.

For commercial TCRB immunosequencing, about 0.45 micrograms of biopsy DNA were submitted for each sample. A two-step, amplification bias-controlled multiplex PCR was used by Adaptive Biotechnology to amplify CDR3 regions from genomic DNA. The first PCR used primers for every V and J gene segment; the second PCR added barcodes and Illumina adapters. CDR3 libraries were sequenced using an Illumina instrument. The paper's processing steps were these. Vendor-provided pipelines were combined with custom analysis of raw data in R/Bioconductor under R version 3.3.0. Clonality, ranging from 0 to 1, was calculated as the inverse of the normalised Shannon entropy of all productive clones. High-frequency clones were defined as the repertoire share of the top 100 clones, retaining only clones passing a 95% confidence test. Repertoire diversity was measured with the Simpson index, and overlap between samples was measured with the Morisita-Horn index. The immuneACCESS repertoire file appears here via TCRdb, limited to in-frame rearrangements. These files lack a portion of the clones; in checked studies, under half of the deficit traces to unresolved V genes, and the cause of the others is not known. From that table come the V and J calls and clone size; the DNA was used to work out D and trimming. The sample contains about 14,000 clones, roughly 82% of them found a single time. The top ten clones comprise about 6% of the sample.

This sequence uses TRBV7-9 and TRBJ2-3; 7 central nucleotides agree with TRBD2. The sequenced sample was ileal tissue. The clonotype was recovered from an adult with Crohn's disease. The CDR3 reads CASSLAGAGEDTQYF. The nucleotide sequence is TGTGCCAGCAGCTTAGCTGGGGCGGGAGAAGATACGCAGTATTTT.